One T cell receptor (beta chain) is described in this entry. An input of roughly 0.5 to 1 ug of RNA was subjected to reverse transcription using random hexamers. TCRdb ran MiXCR on the immunoSEQ multiplex PCR reads and lists one entry per CDR3 protein. The table includes around 190,000 distinct CDR3 sequences, roughly 92% detected once. This specimen comes from a study of CD8 T cells in Susac syndrome. Whole-study context: Susac syndrome patients were untreated, on corticosteroids with some adding intravenous immunoglobulin, or on intravenous immunoglobulin only.

CDR1 DFQATT and CDR2 SNEGSKA come from the germline V gene (reference sequence). There are 12 residues in the CDR3. Losses at the gene ends were 1 base for V and 8 bases for J; bases not matched to a gene: 0. The sequence derives from a human donor with Susac syndrome. Sequencing was performed on CD4+ T cells from PBMCs. V and J are TRBV20-1 and TRBJ2-1; TRBD2 matches 9 bases. In DNA, the CDR3 is TGCAGTGCTAGAGGGACTAGCGATGAGCAGTTCTTC. Translation gives CSARGTSDEQFF.